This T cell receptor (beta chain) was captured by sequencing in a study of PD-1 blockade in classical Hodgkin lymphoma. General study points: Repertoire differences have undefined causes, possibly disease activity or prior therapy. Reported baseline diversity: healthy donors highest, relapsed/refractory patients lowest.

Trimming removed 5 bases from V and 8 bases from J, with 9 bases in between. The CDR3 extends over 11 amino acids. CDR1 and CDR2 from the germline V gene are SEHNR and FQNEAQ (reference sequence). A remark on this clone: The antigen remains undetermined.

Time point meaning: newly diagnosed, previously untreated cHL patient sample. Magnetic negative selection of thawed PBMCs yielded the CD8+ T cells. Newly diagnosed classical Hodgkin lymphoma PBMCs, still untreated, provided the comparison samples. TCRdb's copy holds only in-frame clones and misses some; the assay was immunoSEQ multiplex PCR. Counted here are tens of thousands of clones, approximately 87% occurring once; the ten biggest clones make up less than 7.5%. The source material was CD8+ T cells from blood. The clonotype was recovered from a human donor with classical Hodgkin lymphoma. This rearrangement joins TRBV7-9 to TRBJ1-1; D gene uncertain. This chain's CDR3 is CASSPRREAFF. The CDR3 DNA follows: TGTGCCAGCAGCCCCCGTAGGGAAGCTTTCTTT. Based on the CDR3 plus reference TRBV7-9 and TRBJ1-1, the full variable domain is DTGVSQNPRHKITKRGQNVTFRCDPISEHNRLYWYRQTLGQGPEFLTYFQNEAQLEKSRLLSDRFSAERPKGSFSTLEIQRTEQGDSAMYLCASSPRREAFFGQGTRLTVV.